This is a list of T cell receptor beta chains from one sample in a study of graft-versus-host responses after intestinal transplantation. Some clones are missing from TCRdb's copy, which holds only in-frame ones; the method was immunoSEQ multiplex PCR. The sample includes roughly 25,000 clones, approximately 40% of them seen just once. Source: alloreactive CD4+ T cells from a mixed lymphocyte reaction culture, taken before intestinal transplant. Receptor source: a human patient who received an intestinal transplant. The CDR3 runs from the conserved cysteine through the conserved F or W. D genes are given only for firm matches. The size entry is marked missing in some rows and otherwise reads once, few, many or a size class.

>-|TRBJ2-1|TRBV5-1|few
CASSLGAGNEQFF
TGCGCCAGCAGCTTGGGGGCAGGGAATGAGCAGTTCTTC
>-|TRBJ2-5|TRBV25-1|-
CASSDAAPLSQTQYF
TGTGCCAGCAGTGACGCAGCCCCCCTTAGCCAGACCCAGTACTTC
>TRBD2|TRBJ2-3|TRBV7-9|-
CASSLVTSSGTYTDTQYF
TGTGCCAGCAGCTTAGTTACGTCGAGCGGGACGTACACAGATACGCAGTATTTT
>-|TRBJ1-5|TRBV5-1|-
CASSLEGVSNQPQHF
TGCGCCAGCAGCTTGGAAGGGGTTAGCAATCAGCCCCAGCATTTT
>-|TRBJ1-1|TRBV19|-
CASSIYGGTEAFF
TGTGCCAGTAGTATATACGGGGGGACTGAAGCTTTCTTT
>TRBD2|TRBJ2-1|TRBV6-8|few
CASNPIAGGPSGQFF
TGTGCCAGCAACCCCATAGCGGGAGGGCCCTCCGGGCAGTTCTTC
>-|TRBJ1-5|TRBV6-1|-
CASSGDSSQPQHF
TGTGCCAGCAGCGGGGATAGTAGTCAGCCCCAGCATTTT
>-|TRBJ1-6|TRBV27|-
CASSLSGARGSPLHF
TGTGCCAGCAGTTTATCGGGGGCGCGAGGTTCACCCCTCCACTTT
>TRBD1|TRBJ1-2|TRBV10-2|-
CASTGGYGYTF
TGCGCCAGCACAGGGGGCTATGGCTACACCTTC
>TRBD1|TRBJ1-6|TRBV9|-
CASSPDRGSYNSPLHF
TGTGCCAGCAGCCCCGACAGGGGTTCCTATAATTCACCCCTCCACTTT
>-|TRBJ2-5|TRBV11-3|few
CASSLRKETQYF
TGTGCCAGCAGCTTGAGGAAAGAGACCCAGTACTTC
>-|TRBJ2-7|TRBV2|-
CASAGYEQYF
TGTGCCAGCGCGGGTTACGAGCAGTACTTC
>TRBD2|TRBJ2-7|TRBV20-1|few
CSGAGGYEQYF
TGCAGTGGTGCGGGAGGCTACGAGCAGTATTTC
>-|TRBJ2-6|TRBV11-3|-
CASSFLTLISGANVLTF
TGTGCCAGCAGCTTCTTAACATTAATCTCTGGGGCCAACGTCCTGACTTTC
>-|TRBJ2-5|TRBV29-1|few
CSVEWGLSRETQYF
TGCAGCGTTGAGTGGGGGCTGTCGCGGGAGACCCAGTACTTC
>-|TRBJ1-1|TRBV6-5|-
CASRKSGGTEAFF
TGTGCCAGCAGAAAGTCGGGGGGCACTGAAGCTTTCTTT
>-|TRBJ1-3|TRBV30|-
CAWTPGLPGNTIYF
TGTGCCTGGACACCAGGCCTTCCTGGAAACACCATATATTTT
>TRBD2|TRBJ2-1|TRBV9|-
CASSAGLAGNEQFF
TGTGCCAGCAGCGCGGGACTAGCGGGCAATGAGCAGTTCTTC
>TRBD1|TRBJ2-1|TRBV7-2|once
CASSLGDRGSNEQFF
TGTGCCAGCAGCTTAGGGGACAGGGGGAGCAATGAGCAGTTCTTC
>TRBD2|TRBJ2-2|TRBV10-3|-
CAIGGTSGTGELFF
TGTGCCATCGGTGGGACTAGCGGCACCGGGGAGCTGTTTTTT
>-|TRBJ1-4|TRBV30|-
CAWSVYKNEKLFF
TGTGCCTGGAGTGTTTACAAGAATGAAAAACTGTTTTTT
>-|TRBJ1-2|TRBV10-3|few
CAIRRELQGYGYTF
TGTGCCATCAGGCGGGAACTTCAAGGCTATGGCTACACCTTC
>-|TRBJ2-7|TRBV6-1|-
CASSPQGGEQYF
TGTGCCAGCAGTCCACAGGGCGGCGAGCAGTACTTC
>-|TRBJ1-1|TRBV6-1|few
CASSFAVTEAFF
TGTGCCAGCAGTTTCGCGGTCACTGAAGCTTTCTTT
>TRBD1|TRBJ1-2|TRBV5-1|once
CASSFDRGHSGYTF
TGCGCCAGCAGCTTCGACAGGGGGCATAGTGGCTACACCTTC
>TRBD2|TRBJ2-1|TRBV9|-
CASSEGTSGGKYNEQFF
TGTGCCAGCAGCGAGGGGACTAGCGGGGGAAAATACAATGAGCAGTTCTTC
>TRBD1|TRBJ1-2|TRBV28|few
CASSSSGTGVVYGYTF
TGTGCCAGCAGTTCATCGGGGACAGGGGTAGTGTATGGCTACACCTTC